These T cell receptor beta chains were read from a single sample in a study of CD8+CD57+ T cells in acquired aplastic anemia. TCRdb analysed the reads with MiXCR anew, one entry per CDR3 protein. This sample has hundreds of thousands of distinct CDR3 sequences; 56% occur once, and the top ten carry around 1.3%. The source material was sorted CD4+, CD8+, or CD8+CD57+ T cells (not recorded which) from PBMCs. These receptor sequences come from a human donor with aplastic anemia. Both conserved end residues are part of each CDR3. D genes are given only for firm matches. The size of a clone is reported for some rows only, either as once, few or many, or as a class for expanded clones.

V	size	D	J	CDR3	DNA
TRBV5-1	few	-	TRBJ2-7	CASSGTGPDGEQYF	TGCGCCAGCAGCGGCACGGGACCGGACGGCGAGCAGTACTTC
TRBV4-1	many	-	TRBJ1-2	CASSQGSVPEGRYTF	TGCGCCAGCAGCCAAGGTTCGGTGCCGGAAGGGAGGTACACCTTC
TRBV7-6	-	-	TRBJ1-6	CASSLNSASGTPLHF	TGTGCCAGCAGCTTAAACAGCGCATCCGGGACACCCCTCCACTTT
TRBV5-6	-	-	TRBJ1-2	CASSYPGYTF	TGTGCCAGCAGTTACCCGGGCTACACCTTC
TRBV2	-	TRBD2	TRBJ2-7	CASRRLAGAEQYF	TGTGCCAGCAGACGACTAGCGGGAGCCGAGCAGTACTTC
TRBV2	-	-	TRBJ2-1	CASNTGTQGNEQFF	TGTGCCAGCAATACCGGGACTCAGGGCAATGAGCAGTTCTTC
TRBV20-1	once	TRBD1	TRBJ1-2	CSAPQGPTYYGYTF	TGCAGTGCCCCACAGGGGCCTACATACTATGGCTACACCTTC
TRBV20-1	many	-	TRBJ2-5	CSATRDGTKTQYF	TGCAGTGCTACCCGGGACGGAACAAAGACCCAGTACTTC
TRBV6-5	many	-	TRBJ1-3	CASSYISGNTIYF	TGTGCCAGCAGTTACATCTCTGGAAACACCATATATTTT
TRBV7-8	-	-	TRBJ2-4	CASSTLFGQGPKNIQYF	TGTGCCAGCAGCACCCTTTTCGGCCAGGGACCCAAAAACATTCAGTACTTC
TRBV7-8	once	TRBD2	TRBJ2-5	CASSETGGGATDTQYF	TGTGCCAGCAGTGAAACGGGCGGGGGGGCCACAGATACGCAGTACTTC
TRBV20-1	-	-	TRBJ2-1	CSARLRHSYNEQFF	TGCAGTGCTAGACTGCGCCACTCCTACAATGAGCAGTTCTTC
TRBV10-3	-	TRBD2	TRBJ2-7	CAIGSASGPYEQYF	TGTGCCATCGGGTCCGCTAGCGGTCCCTACGAGCAGTACTTC
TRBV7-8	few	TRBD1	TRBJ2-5	CASSLYRDRYQETQYF	TGTGCCAGCAGCTTGTACCGGGACAGGTATCAAGAGACCCAGTACTTC
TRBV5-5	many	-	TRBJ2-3	CASSAYGVVLTDTQYF	TGTGCCAGCAGCGCCTACGGGGTAGTTTTAACAGATACGCAGTATTTT
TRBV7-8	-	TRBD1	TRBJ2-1	CASGRGRDNEQFF	TGTGCCAGCGGCAGGGGGCGCGACAATGAGCAGTTCTTC
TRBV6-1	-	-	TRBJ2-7	CASSQGPSEQYF	TGTGCCAGCAGTCAGGGGCCATCCGAGCAGTACTTC
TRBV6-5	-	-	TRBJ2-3	CASSPSTSRDTQYF	TGTGCCAGCAGTCCCTCAACTAGCAGGGATACGCAGTATTTT
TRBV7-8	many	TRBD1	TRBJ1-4	CASSSRRDRNEKLFF	TGTGCCAGCAGCAGCCGGCGGGACAGGAATGAAAAACTGTTTTTT
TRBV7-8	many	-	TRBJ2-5	CASSSSSHRTETQYF	TGTGCCAGCAGCTCGTCCAGCCACAGAACAGAGACCCAGTACTTC
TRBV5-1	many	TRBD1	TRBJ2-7	CASSLAQGALYEQYF	TGCGCCAGCAGCTTGGCTCAGGGGGCTCTCTACGAGCAGTACTTC
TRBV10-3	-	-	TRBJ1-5	CATQMLGNQPQHF	TGTGCCACCCAAATGTTGGGTAATCAGCCCCAGCATTTT
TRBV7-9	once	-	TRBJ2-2	CASILDPPPFGELFF	TGTGCTAGCATTTTGGACCCCCCACCGTTCGGGGAGCTGTTTTTT
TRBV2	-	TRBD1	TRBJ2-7	CASSLGDSNYEQYF	TGTGCCAGCAGCTTGGGGGACAGCAACTACGAGCAGTACTTC
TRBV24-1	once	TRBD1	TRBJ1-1	CATSDNRGMAEAFF	TGTGCCACCAGTGATAACAGGGGGATGGCTGAAGCTTTCTTT
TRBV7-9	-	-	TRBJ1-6	CASSFQALTGSPLHF	TGTGCCAGCAGCTTCCAGGCCCTCACTGGTTCACCCCTCCACTTT
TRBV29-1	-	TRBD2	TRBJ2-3	CSALAGVRADTQYF	TGCAGCGCCTTAGCGGGAGTACGGGCAGATACGCAGTATTTT
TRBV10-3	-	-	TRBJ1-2	CAISEGGNGYTF	TGTGCCATCAGTGAGGGGGGCAATGGCTACACCTTC
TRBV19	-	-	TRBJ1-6	CASSIREAYNSPLHF	TGTGCCAGTAGTATCAGAGAGGCGTATAATTCACCCCTCCACTTT
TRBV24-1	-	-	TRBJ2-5	CATSDFNGEIQYF	TGTGCCACCAGTGATTTTAACGGAGAGATCCAGTACTTC
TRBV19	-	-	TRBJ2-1	CASSMLDGLYNEQFF	TGTGCCAGTAGTATGTTAGATGGCTTATACAATGAGCAGTTCTTC
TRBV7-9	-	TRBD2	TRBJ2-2	CASSWRTSGSAGELFF	TGTGCCAGCAGCTGGAGGACTAGCGGGAGTGCCGGGGAGCTGTTTTTT
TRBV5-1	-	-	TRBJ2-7	CASSLVAESPSEQYF	TGCGCCAGCAGCTTGGTAGCCGAAAGTCCATCCGAGCAGTACTTC
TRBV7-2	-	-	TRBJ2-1	CASSLGRVSEQFF	TGTGCCAGCAGCTTGGGCAGGGTTTCTGAGCAGTTCTTC
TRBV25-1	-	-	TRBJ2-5	CASSYDPSQEGPQETQYF	TGTGCCAGCAGTTACGATCCGTCACAGGAGGGGCCCCAAGAGACCCAGTACTTC
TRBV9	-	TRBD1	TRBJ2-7	CASSPRTGGDEQYF	TGTGCCAGCTCACCAAGGACAGGGGGGGACGAGCAGTACTTC
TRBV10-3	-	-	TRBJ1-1	CASSYGNQGGSF	TGTGCCAGCAGTTACGGGAATCAGGGAGGGTCCTTT
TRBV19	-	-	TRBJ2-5	CASSIGLGPRGEETQYF	TGTGCCAGTAGTATAGGGCTGGGACCAAGGGGGGAAGAGACCCAGTACTTC
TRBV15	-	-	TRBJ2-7	CATSLEGGKLAQYF	TGTGCCACCAGCTTAGAAGGTGGGAAATTGGCCCAGTACTTC
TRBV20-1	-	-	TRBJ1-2	CSAPRDGTGGYTF	TGCAGTGCTCCCAGAGACGGGACCGGTGGCTACACCTTC
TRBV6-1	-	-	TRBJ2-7	CAGSPLIQLYEQYF	TGTGCCGGCAGTCCCCTAATCCAGCTCTACGAGCAGTACTTC
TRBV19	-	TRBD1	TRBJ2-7	CASSWKDRVSEQYF	TGTGCCAGTAGCTGGAAGGACAGGGTGAGCGAGCAGTACTTC
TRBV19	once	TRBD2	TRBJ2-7	CASSISGEGSYEQYF	TGTGCCAGTAGTATTAGCGGGGAGGGCTCCTACGAGCAGTACTTC
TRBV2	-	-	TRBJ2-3	CASSDSPTDTQYF	TGTGCCAGCAGTGACAGCCCCACAGATACGCAGTATTTT
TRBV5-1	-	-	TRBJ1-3	CASSGTGGNTIYF	TGCGCCAGCAGCGGGACCGGTGGAAACACCATATATTTT
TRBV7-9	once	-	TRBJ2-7	CASSLKVAEQYF	TGTGCCAGCAGCTTAAAAGTAGCCGAGCAGTACTTC
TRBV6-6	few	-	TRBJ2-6	CASSYRRGTGANVLTF	TGTGCCAGCAGTTACCGACGGGGGACTGGGGCCAACGTCCTGACTTTC
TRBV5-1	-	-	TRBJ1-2	CASSLTPTEGYTF	TGCGCCAGCAGCTTGACCCCCACGGAGGGCTACACCTTC
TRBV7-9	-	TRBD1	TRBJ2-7	CACLTGGYEQYF	TGTGCCTGCTTGACAGGGGGCTACGAGCAGTACTTC
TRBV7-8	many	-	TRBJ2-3	CASSLGRQPDTQYF	TGTGCCAGCAGCTTAGGGCGACAGCCCGATACGCAGTATTTT
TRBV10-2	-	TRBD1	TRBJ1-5	CASSEVGGLQPQHF	TGCGCCAGCAGTGAGGTAGGGGGCCTTCAGCCCCAGCATTTT
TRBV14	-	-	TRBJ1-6	CASSQGRKRSPLHF	TGTGCCAGCAGCCAAGGGAGGAAGCGGTCACCCCTCCACTTT
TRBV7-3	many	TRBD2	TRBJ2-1	CASSLNSGGWNEQFF	TGTGCCAGCAGCTTGAATAGCGGGGGGTGGAATGAGCAGTTCTTC
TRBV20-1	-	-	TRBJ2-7	CSASGRDSDAGHYEQYF	TGCAGTGCTAGTGGCCGGGACAGCGATGCGGGGCACTACGAGCAGTACTTC
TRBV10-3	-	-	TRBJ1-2	CAISESAEGNYGYTF	TGTGCCATCAGTGAGTCGGCAGAAGGTAACTATGGCTACACCTTC